A single sample gave rise to the 9 T cell receptor beta chains below, sequenced in a study of blood T cell repertoires in COVID-19. Produced via immunoSEQ multiplex PCR; TCRdb's table is partial and in-frame only. The sample has approximately 68,000 clones; approximately 90% are singletons. The sample was peripheral blood. The receptors derive from a man between 65 and 79 years old with active or convalescent COVID-19.

The genes are TRBV11-2 and TRBJ1-5; TRBD1 agrees at 10 bases. The CDR3 loop spans 14 amino acids. V lost 5 bases, J lost 6 bases, and 4 bases stayed unmatched. Looked up from germline, CDR1 is SGHAT and CDR2 is FQNNGV. The CDR3 spells CASSLDRGLQPQHF. The DNA of the CDR3 is TGTGCCAGCAGCCTCGACAGGGGGCTTCAGCCCCAGCATTTT.

The chain employs TRBV19 and TRBJ2-2; D remains ambiguous. V was pared by 3 bases and J by 5 bases, with 7 bases between. The CDR3 has 13 residues. Germline-derived CDR1 and CDR2 are LNHDA and SQIVND (reference sequence). CDR3 sequence: CASSIQRTGELFF. For the CDR3, the DNA is TGTGCCAGTAGTATTCAGAGGACCGGGGAGCTGTTTTTT. The entire variable domain, with the rest obtained from reference TRBV19 and TRBJ2-2, is as follows: DGGITQSPKYLFRKEGQNVTLSCEQNLNHDAMYWYRQDPGQGLRLIYYSQIVNDFQKGDIAEGYSVSREKKESFPLTVTSAQKNPTAFYLCASSIQRTGELFFGEGSRLTVL.

The chain joins TRBV2 to TRBJ1-3; 8 bases line up with TRBD1. There are 15 residues in the CDR3. CDR1 and CDR2 (germline): SNHLY, FYNNEI. The V gene end was trimmed by 8 bases and the J gene end by 4 bases; junction bases not matched to a gene: 10. The CDR3 reads CASRKQTGAGNTIYF. CDR3 bases: TGTGCCAGCCGAAAACAGACAGGGGCCGGAAACACCATATATTTT.

V is TRBV30 and J is TRBJ1-6, with TRBD1 as a possible D gene (5 bases). The CDR3 has 14 residues. Per the germline V gene, CDR1 is GTSNPN and CDR2 is SVGIG (reference sequence). With 5 bases removed from V and 13 bases from J, the gap between germline ends came to 21 bases. The CDR3 DNA reads as TGTGCCTGGGGCCTTGACAGCATTCCTATGCCCCTCCACTTT. Translated: CAWGLDSIPMPLHF.

The gene calls are TRBV2 and TRBJ2-3; TRBD2 is a possible D gene (5 bases). The V gene lost 6 bases and the J gene lost 0 bases, with 13 bases spanning the gap. Germline values: CDR1 SNHLY, CDR2 FYNNEI. This CDR3 has 15 residues. The CDR3 spells CASSHNGVSTDTQYF. The DNA for the CDR3 is TGTGCCAGCAGCCACAACGGGGTTAGCACAGATACGCAGTATTTT.

This sequence joins TRBV7-3 and TRBJ2-1; 7 nucleotides align to TRBD2. Germline assignment: CDR1 SGHTA and CDR2 FQGTGA. CDR3 length: 13 residues. V trimming: 4 bases; J trimming: 4 bases; junction bases outside the gene matches: 1. The CDR3 DNA follows: TGTGCCAGCAGCTACGGGAGGTACAATGAGCAGTTCTTC. As protein: CASSYGRYNEQFF. The full variable domain, in which reference TRBV7-3 and TRBJ2-1 provide the parts outside the CDR3, is GAGVSQTPSNKVTEKGKYVELRCDPISGHTALYWYRQSLGQGPEFLIYFQGTGAADDSGLPNDRFFAVRPEGSVSTLKIQRTERGDSAVYLCASSYGRYNEQFFGPGTRLTVL.

The chain recombines TRBV5-5 with TRBJ1-2, with 9 bases fitting TRBD1. Trimming at V came to 4 bases and at J to 6 bases, leaving 10 bases not matched to a gene. Germline V gene sequence: CDR1 SGHKS, CDR2 YYEKEE (reference sequence). This CDR3 has 15 residues. The CDR3 reads CASSLATGGIDGYTF. CDR3 DNA sequence: TGTGCCAGCAGCCTTGCCACAGGGGGCATTGATGGCTACACCTTC. The full variable domain, completed using reference TRBV5-5 and TRBJ1-2, is DAGVTQSPTHLIKTRGQQVTLRCSPISGHKSVSWYQQVLGQGPQFIFQYYEKEERGRGNFPDRFSARQFPNYSSELNVNALLLGDSALYLCASSLATGGIDGYTFGSGTRLTVV.

In nucleotides, the CDR3 is TGTGCCAGCAGGTCCGCGGGGGCGGGGTACGAGCAGTACTTC. It encodes CASRSAGAGYEQYF. The chain recombines TRBV11-2 with TRBJ2-7; D might be TRBD2 (7 bases). Per the germline V gene, CDR1 is SGHAT and CDR2 is FQNNGV. Trimming stripped 6 bases from V and 4 bases from J, with 16 bases between. This CDR3 has 14 amino acids.

The gene calls are TRBV7-6 and TRBJ2-7; 9 bases line up with TRBD1. In germline, CDR1 is SGHVS, CDR2 FNYEAQ. Germline trimming cut 1 base from V and 3 bases from J; bases unmatched to any gene: 4. The CDR3 contains 15 residues. CDR3 region: CASSLGGQGIYEQYF. In DNA, the CDR3 is TGTGCCAGCAGCTTAGGCGGACAGGGGATCTACGAGCAGTACTTC.